The T cell receptor beta chain described here comes from a study of T-cell reconstitution after alpha-beta-depleted transplantation in children. Details on this clonotype: The antigen is undetermined.

Unique molecular identifiers were built into the TCRbeta library. One entry per CDR3 protein, called by TCRdb with MiXCR from the PCR reads. The sample yields hundreds of thousands of distinct CDR3 sequences, 24% seen once. Study results and limitations: T-cell numbers and diversity, one year after transplant, stemmed largely from T cells that were newly produced. It was surviving recipient T cells and thymic progenitors that gave some patients high TCRbeta diversity at day 60.

The CDR3 totals 13 residues. Germline loops: CDR1 DFQATT, CDR2 SNEGSKA (reference sequence). Between the trimmed V and J ends, which lost 6 bases and 0 bases, there was a span of 11 bases. The TCR comes from a female patient younger than 10 who had a stem cell transplant for congenital amegakaryocytic thrombocytopenia, so the T cells may come from the graft donor. The sequenced sample was PBMCs, mostly from graft donor cells, obtained 360 days after TCRalphabeta/CD19-depleted stem cell transplant. The V and J genes are TRBV20-1 and TRBJ1-1; maybe TRBD1 (6 bases). As DNA, the CDR3 is TGCAGTGCACCAAACAGGGTGAACACTGAAGCTTTCTTT. Translating gives CSAPNRVNTEAFF.